The 27 T cell receptor beta chains given below trace back to one sample, sequenced in a study of metastatic and nonmetastatic thyroid tumors (dated by TCRdb to 2020 to 2021). The library came from PCR. TCRdb records Illumina HiSeq 4000 as the sequencer. The public reads were run again by TCRdb, first through fastp at Q25 and then through MiXCR, and only productive beta chains were kept. The sample has more than 20,000 clones on record, about an eighth of them singletons. The ten largest clones take up approximately 4.9% of the sample. No treatment had been received by any patient before thyroid surgery. What was sequenced was blood. The receptors come from a female donor with papillary thyroid cancer or a benign thyroid nodule (not recorded which). Some clones in this sample may be carry-over from other donors' samples.

Ten or more counts support this clone. The chain links TRBV12-3 or TRBV12-4 to TRBJ2-1, with TRBD2 as a possible D gene (5 bases). The CDR3 loop spans 15 amino acids. Between the trimmed V and J ends, which lost 2 bases and 3 bases, there was a span of 11 bases. The CDR3 sequence is CASSLTNRDYNEQFF. The CDR3 DNA reads TGTGCCAGCAGTTTAACAAACCGGGACTACAATGAGCAGTTCTTC.

Many counts were recorded for this clone. The V gene is TRBV6-4, the J gene TRBJ2-1, with 16 positions matching TRBD2. Losses at the gene ends were 6 bases for V and 6 bases for J; bases not matched to a gene: 17. Germline CDR1 is MRHNA and CDR2 is SNTAGT. The CDR3 spans 20 residues. The CDR3 nucleotides are TGTGCCAGCAGGAGAAAAACCGGGACTAGCGGGAGGGGGGTGGTCAATGAGCAGTTCTTC. Translated, it gives CASRRKTGTSGRGVVNEQFF.

This clone was found many times. This chain joins TRBV5-1 and TRBJ2-1; 7 nucleotides line up with TRBD1. Germline assignment: CDR1 SGHRS and CDR2 YFSETQ. V was pared by 0 bases and J by 0 bases, with 3 bases of the junction left unmatched. The CDR3 length is 16 residues. CDR3 sequence: CASSLAGDSSYNEQFF. In nucleotides, the CDR3 is TGCGCCAGCAGCTTGGCCGGGGACAGCTCCTACAATGAGCAGTTCTTC.

This clone was counted ten times or more. The chain has TRBV9 and TRBJ2-1, with a weak D call TRBD2 (6 bases). Germline CDR1 is SGDLS and CDR2 is YYNGEE. Trimming removed 0 bases from V and 8 bases from J, with 18 bases in between. The CDR3 sequence is 16 residues long. The CDR3: CASSVGAGWRVDEQFF. The CDR3 DNA reads as TGTGCCAGCAGCGTAGGTGCCGGCTGGAGGGTGGATGAGCAGTTCTTC.

Many counts were recorded for this clone. The rearrangement joins TRBV19 to TRBJ1-1, with 9 bases aligning to TRBD1. Trimming removed 7 bases from V and 1 base from J; junction bases left unmatched: 10. The germline gives CDR1 LNHDA, CDR2 SQIVND (reference sequence). This CDR3 region has 16 residues. This chain's CDR3 is CASILTGGRRNTEAFF. The CDR3 DNA reads as TGTGCCAGTATTCTCACAGGGGGCCGGAGGAACACTGAAGCTTTCTTT.

Within the sample, this clone is medium-sized (0.01 to 0.1%). The genes are TRBV6-4 and TRBJ2-6; no reliable D call. The CDR3 has 14 residues. CDR1 is MRHNA, CDR2 SNTAGT, per germline. Trimming removed 2 bases at V and 0 bases at J, with 2 bases between. The CDR3 nucleotides read TGTGCCAGCAGTGACGGCTCTGGGGCCAACGTCCTGACTTTC. This translates into CASSDGSGANVLTF.

This clone was counted many times. The rearrangement joins TRBV12-3 or TRBV12-4 to TRBJ2-5; 7 bases are shared with TRBD2. The CDR3 has 14 amino acids. V was pared by 6 bases and J by 5 bases, with 9 bases of the junction left unmatched. Written as DNA, the CDR3 is TGTGCCAGCAGGGGGAAAGCGGGATTGGAGACCCAGTACTTC. Its translation: CASRGKAGLETQYF.

This clone was found many times. The rearrangement uses TRBV5-6 and TRBJ2-5; 11 bases fit TRBD2. This CDR3 comprises 15 residues. V lost 4 bases, J lost 5 bases, and 7 bases stayed unmatched. Germline V lookup: CDR1 SGHDT, CDR2 YYEEEE. CDR3 loop: CASSQGASGGETQYF. In DNA form, the CDR3 reads TGTGCCAGCAGCCAGGGGGCTAGCGGGGGGGAGACCCAGTACTTC. The full variable domain, its missing parts supplied by reference TRBV5-6 and TRBJ2-5, is DAGVTQSPTHLIKTRGQQVTLRCSPKSGHDTVSWYQQALGQGPQFIFQYYEEEERQRGNFPDRFSGHQFPNYSSELNVNALLLGDSALYLCASSQGASGGETQYFGPGTRLLVL.

This clone has at least ten counts. J is TRBJ1-4 and V is TRBV25-1; TRBD1 is a possible D gene (6 bases). This CDR3 has 12 residues. Trimming removed 10 bases from V and 11 bases from J, with 17 bases in between. Germline assignment: CDR1 MGHDK and CDR2 SYGVNS. This CDR3 is CANMQGIGKLFF. Written as DNA, the CDR3 is TGTGCCAACATGCAGGGGATTGGGAAACTGTTTTTT.

At least ten counts were recorded for this clone. This chain uses TRBV6-1 with TRBJ2-7; perhaps TRBD2 as D (5 bases). CDR1 is MNHNS and CDR2 is SASEGT in the germline V gene. Trimming pared 6 bases from V and 5 bases from J, leaving 20 bases between. This CDR3 is built from 15 residues. The CDR3 DNA sequence: TGTGCCAGCAGCCTACGCGCTCGGCTAGCTCACGAGCAGTACTTC. Translation gives CASSLRARLAHEQYF.

In this sample, this clone turned up once. The CDR3 sequence: CSAADSRYTDTQYF. DNA for the CDR3: TGCAGTGCTGCGGACTCCCGCTACACAGATACGCAGTATTTT. The chain has TRBV20-1 and TRBJ2-3, with D tentatively TRBD2 (5 bases). Germline CDR1 is DFQATT and CDR2 is SNEGSKA (reference sequence). The V gene lost 5 bases and the J gene lost 2 bases, with 14 bases spanning the gap. The CDR3 consists of 14 residues.

This clone was picked up many times. J is TRBJ1-1 and V is TRBV3-1; D gene uncertain. The V end was cut by 5 bases, the J end by 2 bases, with 3 bases between. The CDR3 is 11 residues long. CDR1 and CDR2 from the germline V gene are LGHDT and YNNKEL (reference sequence). In DNA, the CDR3 is TGTGCCAGCAGCTTCAACACTGAAGCTTTCTTT. Translation: CASSFNTEAFF.

This clone was observed at least ten times. This rearrangement joins TRBV7-8 to TRBJ1-5, with D perhaps matching TRBD1 (6 bases). The CDR3 consists of 15 residues. Germline V gene sequence: CDR1 SGHVS, CDR2 FQNEAQ. Trimming removed 2 bases from V and 4 bases from J, with 12 bases in between. CDR3 loop: CASSLSPTGNQPQHF. In DNA, the CDR3 is TGTGCCAGCAGCTTAAGTCCGACAGGTAATCAGCCCCAGCATTTT. Using reference TRBV7-8 and TRBJ1-5 for the parts outside the CDR3, the full variable domain is GAGVSQSPRYKVAKRGQDVALRCDPISGHVSLFWYQQALGQGPEFLTYFQNEAQLDKSGLPSDRFFAERPEGSVSTLKIQRTQQEDSAVYLCASSLSPTGNQPQHFGDGTRLSIL.

This clone was counted at least ten times. V and J are TRBV4-3 and TRBJ2-7, with 10 positions matching TRBD2. CDR1 is LGHNA and CDR2 is YSLEER in the germline V gene. CDR3 length equals 16 residues. V trimming: 4 bases; J trimming: 0 bases; junction bases outside the gene matches: 6. As DNA, the CDR3 is TGCGCCAGCAGCCGCGGACTAGCGGATAGCTCCTACGAGCAGTACTTC. Translation: CASSRGLADSSYEQYF.

This clone was seen many times. This chain joins TRBV18 and TRBJ2-5; TRBD2 agrees at 10 bases. This CDR3 is built from 18 residues. Trimming cost V 6 bases and J 8 bases; bases outside gene matches: 21. CDR1 KGHSH and CDR2 LQKENI come from the germline V gene. CDR3 DNA: TGTGCCAGCTCCGAAGGACTAGCGGTCATATCCCTAAGGGGAACCCAGTACTTC. Protein: CASSEGLAVISLRGTQYF.

This chain joins TRBV7-2 and TRBJ2-7, with 7 bases lining up with TRBD1. This CDR3 spans 15 amino acids. Germline CDR1 is SGHTA and CDR2 is FQGNSA. With V trimmed by 4 bases and J by 6 bases, 12 bases remained unmatched. Here the CDR3 DNA reads TGTGCCAGCAGCTCCTCCGCGACAGGGACGCGCGAGCAGTACTTC. Translated: CASSSSATGTREQYF.

As to this clone: One junction end disagrees with the germline gene, perhaps due to a read error. This chain links TRBV6-5 with TRBJ1-2; 7 nucleotides align to TRBD1. Germline V gives CDR1 MNHEY, CDR2 SVGAGI. This CDR3 has 12 residues. This CDR3 is CASILQGQQATF. The DNA of the CDR3 is TGCGCCAGCATTTTGCAGGGACAGCAAGCCACCTTC.

The table lists this clone with many counts. The chain couples TRBV28 to TRBJ2-2; D is undetermined. The CDR3 extends over 15 amino acids. Trimming pared 5 bases from V and 4 bases from J, leaving 14 bases between. CDR1 and CDR2 (germline): MDHEN, SYDVKM. CDR3 bases: TGTGCCAGCAGTATCGGGCCCTCGGGCACCGGGGAGCTGTTTTTT. This encodes CASSIGPSGTGELFF. The whole variable domain, remainder taken from reference TRBV28 and TRBJ2-2, is DVKVTQSSRYLVKRTGEKVFLECVQDMDHENMFWYRQDPGLGLRLIYFSYDVKMKEKGDIPEGYSVSREKKERFSLILESASTNQTSMYLCASSIGPSGTGELFFGEGSRLTVL.

This clone was counted ten times or more. The DNA for the CDR3 is TGCGCCAGCAGCCAAGGTGGGGTGAGATCGTCGGGAAACACCATATATTTT. The encoded protein is CASSQGGVRSSGNTIYF. The J gene is TRBJ1-3, the V gene TRBV4-1; no clear D. In germline, CDR1 is MGHRA, CDR2 YSYEKL. The CDR3 extends over 17 amino acids. V lost 1 base, J lost 4 bases, and 17 bases lay in between.

This clone came up many times. V is TRBV20-1 and J is TRBJ1-2; TRBD1 matches at 8 bases. Germline CDR1 is DFQATT and CDR2 is SNEGSKA (reference sequence). V trimming: 0 bases; J trimming: 4 bases; junction bases outside the gene matches: 4. This CDR3 has 14 amino acids. CDR3 bases: TGCAGTGCTAGAGATCAGGGGGCGGGCTATGGCTACACCTTC. Protein: CSARDQGAGYGYTF.

This clone came up many times. The chain is built from TRBV18 and TRBJ2-1; D is unresolved. There are 13 residues in the CDR3. Trimming cost V 2 bases and J 8 bases, with 10 bases left between them. Germline-derived CDR1 and CDR2 are KGHSH and LQKENI. This CDR3 reads CASSPRSVDEQFF. As DNA, the CDR3 is TGTGCCAGCTCACCAAGGAGCGTCGATGAGCAGTTCTTC.

This clone was seen many times. CDR3 protein: CASSPTFGAVSYEQYF. In DNA form, the CDR3 reads TGTGCCAGCAGCCCCACGTTCGGAGCGGTGTCCTACGAGCAGTACTTC. The J gene is TRBJ2-7, the V gene TRBV5-6; D may be TRBD2 (5 bases). V lost 4 bases and J lost 1, with 18 bases in between. CDR3 length: 16 residues. The germline V gene encodes CDR1 SGHDT and CDR2 YYEEEE.

This clone was counted ten times or more. This same CDR3 is encoded by further DNA sequences in the sample. This chain joins TRBV25-1 and TRBJ1-2; D ambiguous. V lost 5 bases, J lost 8 bases, and 9 bases lay in between. CDR1 and CDR2 from the germline V gene are MGHDK and SYGVNS. The CDR3 has 11 amino acids. The chain's CDR3 is CASSTPWGYTF. The DNA of the CDR3 is TGTGCCAGCAGTACCCCCTGGGGCTACACCTTC.

For this clone: This may be a read error, as it is one base from a much larger clone. This chain uses TRBV2 with TRBJ1-1; D gene ambiguous. Germline V lookup: CDR1 SNHLY, CDR2 FYNNEI. The CDR3 is made up of 12 amino acids. Trimming stripped 6 bases from V and 8 bases from J, with 13 bases between. This CDR3 is CASRGRPTEAFF. The CDR3 coding sequence is TGTGCCAGCAGGGGAAGGCCGACGGAAGCTTTCTTT.

As for this clone: The junction and the germline gene differ at one end; a read error may be behind it. The chain is built from TRBV12-3 or TRBV12-4 and TRBJ2-7, with D uncertain. This CDR3 region has 13 residues. The chain's CDR3 is CANSWAVAYEQYF. The DNA of the CDR3 is TGTGCCAACAGTTGGGCGGTAGCCTACGAGCAGTACTTC.

This clone was detected many times. The V gene is TRBV6-1, the J gene TRBJ1-1; 8 nucleotides agree with TRBD1. Looked up from germline, CDR1 is MNHNS and CDR2 is SASEGT. This CDR3 is 15 amino acids long. J gave up 1 base and V 6 bases, and 7 bases lay outside the gene matches. CDR3 loop: CASSLAGTGNTEAFF. CDR3 DNA: TGTGCCAGCAGCCTCGCCGGGACAGGGAACACTGAAGCTTTCTTT.

Many counts were recorded for this clone. The DNA of the CDR3 is TGTGCCAGCTCACAGAGGGATACGCGGCGCAATGAGCAGTTCTTC. Translated: CASSQRDTRRNEQFF. The genes are TRBV18 and TRBJ2-1; D may be TRBD2 (5 bases). Germline CDR1 and CDR2: KGHSH and LQKENI. The V gene lost 4 bases and the J gene lost 6 bases, with 16 bases spanning the gap. The CDR3 sequence is 15 residues long.